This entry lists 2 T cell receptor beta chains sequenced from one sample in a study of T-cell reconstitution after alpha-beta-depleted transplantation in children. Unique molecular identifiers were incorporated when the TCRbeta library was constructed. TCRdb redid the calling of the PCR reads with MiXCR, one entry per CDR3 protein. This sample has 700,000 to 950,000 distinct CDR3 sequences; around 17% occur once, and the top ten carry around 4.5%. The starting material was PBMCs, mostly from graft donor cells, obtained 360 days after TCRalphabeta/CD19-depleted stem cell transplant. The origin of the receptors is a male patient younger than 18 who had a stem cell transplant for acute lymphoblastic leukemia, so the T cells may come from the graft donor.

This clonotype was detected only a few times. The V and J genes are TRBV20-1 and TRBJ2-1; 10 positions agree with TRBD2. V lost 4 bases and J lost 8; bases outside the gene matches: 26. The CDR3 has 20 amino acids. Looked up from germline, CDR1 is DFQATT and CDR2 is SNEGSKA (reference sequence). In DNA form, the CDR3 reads TGCAGTGCTACCCGGGCTAGCGGGAGTCGGGAGCCCCTTGGCCGGCATGAGCAGTTCTTC. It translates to CSATRASGSREPLGRHEQFF.

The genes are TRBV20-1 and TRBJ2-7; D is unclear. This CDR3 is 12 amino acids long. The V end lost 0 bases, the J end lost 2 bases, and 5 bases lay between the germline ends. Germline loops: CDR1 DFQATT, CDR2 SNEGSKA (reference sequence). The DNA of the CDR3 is TGCAGTGCTAGAGATCCCGCCTACGAGCAGTACTTC. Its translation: CSARDPAYEQYF.